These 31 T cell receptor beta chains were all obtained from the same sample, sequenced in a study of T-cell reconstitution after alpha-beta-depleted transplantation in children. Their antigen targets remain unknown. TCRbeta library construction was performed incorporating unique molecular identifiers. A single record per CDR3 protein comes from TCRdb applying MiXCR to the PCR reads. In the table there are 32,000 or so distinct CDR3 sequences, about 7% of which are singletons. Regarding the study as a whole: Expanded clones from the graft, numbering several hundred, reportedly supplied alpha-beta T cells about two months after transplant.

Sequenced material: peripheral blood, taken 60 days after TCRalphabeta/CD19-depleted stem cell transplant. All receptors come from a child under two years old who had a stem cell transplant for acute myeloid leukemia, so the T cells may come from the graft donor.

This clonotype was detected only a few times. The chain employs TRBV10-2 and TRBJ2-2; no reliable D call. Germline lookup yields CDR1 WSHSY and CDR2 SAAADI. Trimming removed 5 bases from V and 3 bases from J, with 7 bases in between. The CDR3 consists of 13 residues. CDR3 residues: CASSSTYTGELFF. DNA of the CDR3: TGCGCCAGCAGTAGCACCTACACCGGGGAGCTGTTTTTT.

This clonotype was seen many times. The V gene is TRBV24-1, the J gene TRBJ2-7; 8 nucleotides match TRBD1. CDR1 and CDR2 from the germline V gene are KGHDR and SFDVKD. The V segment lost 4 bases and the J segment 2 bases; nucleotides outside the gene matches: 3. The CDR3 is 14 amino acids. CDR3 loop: CATSEWDRPYEQYF. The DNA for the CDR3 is TGTGCCACCAGTGAGTGGGACAGGCCCTACGAGCAGTACTTC.

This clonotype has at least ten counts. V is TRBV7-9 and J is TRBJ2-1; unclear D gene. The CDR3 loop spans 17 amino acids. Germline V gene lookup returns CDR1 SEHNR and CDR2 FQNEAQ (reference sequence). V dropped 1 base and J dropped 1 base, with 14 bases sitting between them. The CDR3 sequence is CASSLVVRPKSYNEQFF. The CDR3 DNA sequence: TGTGCCAGCAGCTTAGTAGTTCGTCCAAAGTCCTACAATGAGCAGTTCTTC.

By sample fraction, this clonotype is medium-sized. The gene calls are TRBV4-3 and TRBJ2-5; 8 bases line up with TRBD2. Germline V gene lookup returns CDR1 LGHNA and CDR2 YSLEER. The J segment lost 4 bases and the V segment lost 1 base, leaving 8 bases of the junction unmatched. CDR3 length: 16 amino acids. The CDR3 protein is CASSQGGGLGGETQYF. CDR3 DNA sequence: TGCGCCAGCAGCCAAGGCGGGGGGCTGGGGGGAGAGACCCAGTACTTC.

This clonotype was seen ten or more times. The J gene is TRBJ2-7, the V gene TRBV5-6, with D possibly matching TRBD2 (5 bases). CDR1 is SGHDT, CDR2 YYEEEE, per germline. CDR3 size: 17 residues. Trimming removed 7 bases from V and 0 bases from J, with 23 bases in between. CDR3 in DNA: TGTGCCAGCTGGCTACGCCGGCTAGAGGGCTTCTCCTACGAGCAGTACTTC. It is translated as CASWLRRLEGFSYEQYF.

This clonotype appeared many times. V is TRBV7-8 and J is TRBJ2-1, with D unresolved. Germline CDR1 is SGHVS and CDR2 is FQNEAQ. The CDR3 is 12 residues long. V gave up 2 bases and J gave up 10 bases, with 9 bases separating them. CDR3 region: CASSLKRKEQFF. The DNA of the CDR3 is TGTGCCAGCAGCTTAAAGAGGAAGGAGCAGTTCTTC.

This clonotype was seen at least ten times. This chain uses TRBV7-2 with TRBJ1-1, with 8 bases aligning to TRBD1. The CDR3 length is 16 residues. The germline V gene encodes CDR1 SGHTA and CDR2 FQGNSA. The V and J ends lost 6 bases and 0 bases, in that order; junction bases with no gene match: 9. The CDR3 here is CASSQPGGAMNTEAFF. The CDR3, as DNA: TGTGCCAGCAGTCAGCCAGGGGGCGCGATGAACACTGAAGCTTTCTTT.

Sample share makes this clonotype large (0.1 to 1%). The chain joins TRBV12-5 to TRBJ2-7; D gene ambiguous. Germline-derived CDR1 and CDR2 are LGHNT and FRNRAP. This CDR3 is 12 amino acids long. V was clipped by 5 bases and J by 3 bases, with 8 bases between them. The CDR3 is CASGASDYEQYF. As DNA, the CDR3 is TGTGCTAGTGGTGCTTCAGACTACGAGCAGTACTTC.

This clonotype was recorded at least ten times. As DNA, the CDR3 is TGTGCCAGCAGCATCAGGGGGAATGGAAACACCATATATTTT. It yields the protein CASSIRGNGNTIYF. This chain connects TRBV27 to TRBJ1-3; TRBD1 agrees at 7 bases. The V gene's germline CDR1 is MNHEY and CDR2 SMNVEV (reference sequence). This CDR3 has 14 residues. The junction had 5 bases not matched to a gene; V was cut back by 6 bases and J by 3 bases.

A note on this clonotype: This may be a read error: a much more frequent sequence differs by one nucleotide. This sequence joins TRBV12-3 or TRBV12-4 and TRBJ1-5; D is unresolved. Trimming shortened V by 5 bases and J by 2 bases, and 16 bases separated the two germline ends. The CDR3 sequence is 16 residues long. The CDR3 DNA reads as TGTGCCAGCAGTGACACGACAAAAGTAGGCAATCAGCCCCAGCATTTT. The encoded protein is CASSDTTKVGNQPQHF.

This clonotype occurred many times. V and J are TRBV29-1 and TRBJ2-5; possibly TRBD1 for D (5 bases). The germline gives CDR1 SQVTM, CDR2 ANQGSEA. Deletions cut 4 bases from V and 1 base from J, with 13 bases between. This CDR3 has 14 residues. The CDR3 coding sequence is TGCAGCGTTGGTCGCAGGGAAAGCCAAGAGACCCAGTACTTC. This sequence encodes CSVGRRESQETQYF.

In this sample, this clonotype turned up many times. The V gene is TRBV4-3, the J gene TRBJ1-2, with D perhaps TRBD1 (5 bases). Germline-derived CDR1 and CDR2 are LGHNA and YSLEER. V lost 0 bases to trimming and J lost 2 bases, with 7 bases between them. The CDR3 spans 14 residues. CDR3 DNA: TGCGCCAGCAGCCAAGATTGGGGGAACTATGGCTACACCTTC. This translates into CASSQDWGNYGYTF.

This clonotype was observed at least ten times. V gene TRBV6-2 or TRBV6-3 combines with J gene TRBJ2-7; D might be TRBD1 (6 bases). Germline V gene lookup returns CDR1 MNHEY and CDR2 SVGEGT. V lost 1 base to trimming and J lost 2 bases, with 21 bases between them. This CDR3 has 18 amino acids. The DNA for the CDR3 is TGTGCCAGCAGTTACTTCCGGGACACGAAGATTTTAACCTACGAGCAGTACTTC. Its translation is CASSYFRDTKILTYEQYF.

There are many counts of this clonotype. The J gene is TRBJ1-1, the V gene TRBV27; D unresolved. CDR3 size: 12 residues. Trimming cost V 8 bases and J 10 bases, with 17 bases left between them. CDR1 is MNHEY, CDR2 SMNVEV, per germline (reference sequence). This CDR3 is CASCPGGLAAFF. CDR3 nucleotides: TGTGCCAGCTGCCCCGGAGGCCTGGCAGCTTTCTTT.

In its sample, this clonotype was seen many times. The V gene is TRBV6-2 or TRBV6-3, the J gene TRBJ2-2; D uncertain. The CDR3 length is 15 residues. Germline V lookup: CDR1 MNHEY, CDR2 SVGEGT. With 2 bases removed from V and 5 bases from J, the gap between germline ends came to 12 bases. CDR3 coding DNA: TGTGCCAGCAGTTACGCTCACGTGGGGACCGGGGAGCTGTTTTTT. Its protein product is CASSYAHVGTGELFF.

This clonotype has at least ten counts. CDR3 in amino acids: CSVEGGRVPNTGELFF. The DNA of the CDR3 is TGCAGCGTTGAAGGGGGCAGGGTGCCGAACACCGGGGAGCTGTTTTTT. The chain has TRBV29-1 and TRBJ2-2; possible D gene TRBD1, 5 bases. Trimming shortened V by 1 base and J by 0 bases, and 12 bases separated the two germline ends. Germline V gives CDR1 SQVTM, CDR2 ANQGSEA. The CDR3 length is 16 residues.

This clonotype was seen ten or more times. The CDR3 DNA follows: TGCGCCAGCAGCTTGCTCTCTGGGGGACAGTCTGGAAACACCATATATTTT. It yields the protein CASSLLSGGQSGNTIYF. The chain joins TRBV5-1 to TRBJ1-3; 7 bases agree with TRBD1. J was trimmed by 1 base and V by 1 base; bases with no gene match: 8. Germline V CDR1 and CDR2: SGHRS, YFSETQ. The CDR3 spans 17 residues.

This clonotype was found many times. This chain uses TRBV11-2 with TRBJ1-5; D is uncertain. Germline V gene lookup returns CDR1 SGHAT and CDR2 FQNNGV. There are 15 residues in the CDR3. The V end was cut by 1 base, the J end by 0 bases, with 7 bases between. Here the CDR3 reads CASSLGDYSNQPQHF. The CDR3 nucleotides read TGTGCCAGCAGCTTAGGGGATTATAGCAATCAGCCCCAGCATTTT.

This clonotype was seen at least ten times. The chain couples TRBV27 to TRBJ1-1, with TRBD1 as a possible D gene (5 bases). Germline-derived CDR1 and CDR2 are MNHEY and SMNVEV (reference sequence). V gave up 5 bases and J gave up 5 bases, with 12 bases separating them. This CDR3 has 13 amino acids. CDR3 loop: CASSGAGRTEAFF. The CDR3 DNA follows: TGTGCCAGCAGTGGGGCAGGGCGTACTGAAGCTTTCTTT.

The CDR3 bases are TGTGCCACCAGCAGAAGCCGGGACAGCGACTCCGGGGAGCTGTTTTTT. It encodes CATSRSRDSDSGELFF. This rearrangement joins TRBV15 to TRBJ2-2; TRBD1 aligns across 7 bases. The CDR3 is made up of 16 amino acids. Germline CDR1 reads LNHNV; CDR2 reads YYDKDF (reference sequence). Trimming cost V 2 bases and J 6 bases; bases outside gene matches: 9.

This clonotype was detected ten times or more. CDR3 residues: CSAGQPEAFF. The CDR3 nucleotides read TGCAGCGCCGGACAGCCTGAAGCTTTCTTT. The V call is TRBV29-1, the J call TRBJ1-1; the D gene is possibly TRBD1 (6 bases). V gave up 7 bases and J gave up 6 bases, with 9 bases separating them. CDR1 and CDR2 from the germline V gene are SQVTM and ANQGSEA. The CDR3 sequence is 10 residues long.

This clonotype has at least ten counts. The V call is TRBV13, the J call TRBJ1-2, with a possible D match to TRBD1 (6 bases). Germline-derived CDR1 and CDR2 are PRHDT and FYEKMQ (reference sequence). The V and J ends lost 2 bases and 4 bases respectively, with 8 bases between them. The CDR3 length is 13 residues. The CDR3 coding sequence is TGTGCCAGCAGCTTAAGGGGGGGCTATGGCTACACCTTC. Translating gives CASSLRGGYGYTF.

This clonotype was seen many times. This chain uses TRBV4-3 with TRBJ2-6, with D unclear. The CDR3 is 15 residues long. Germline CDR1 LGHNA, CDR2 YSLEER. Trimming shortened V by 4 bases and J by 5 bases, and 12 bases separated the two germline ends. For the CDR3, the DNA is TGCGCCAGCAGCCTCGACACCTTTCGGGCCAACGTCCTGACTTTC. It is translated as CASSLDTFRANVLTF.

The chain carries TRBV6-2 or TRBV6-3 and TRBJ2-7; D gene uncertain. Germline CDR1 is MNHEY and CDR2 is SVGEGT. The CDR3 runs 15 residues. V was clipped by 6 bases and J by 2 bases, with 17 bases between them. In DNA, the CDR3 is TGTGCCAGCAGCGATCCGGCGCATAGAACCTACGAGCAGTACTTC. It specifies CASSDPAHRTYEQYF.

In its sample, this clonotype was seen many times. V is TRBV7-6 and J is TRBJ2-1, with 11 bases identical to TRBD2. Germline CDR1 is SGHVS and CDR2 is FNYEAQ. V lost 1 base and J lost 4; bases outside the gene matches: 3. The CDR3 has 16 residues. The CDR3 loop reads CASSLVSGREYNEQFF. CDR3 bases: TGTGCCAGCAGCTTAGTTAGCGGGAGGGAATACAATGAGCAGTTCTTC.

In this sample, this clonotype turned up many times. CDR3 sequence (DNA): TGTGCCACCAGCGGACGGGGACAGGACGAGCAGTACTTC. This codes for CATSGRGQDEQYF. This rearrangement joins TRBV15 to TRBJ2-7; 8 positions match TRBD1. V shed 5 bases, J shed 5 bases, and the junction held 5 bases outside the gene matches. CDR1 LNHNV and CDR2 YYDKDF come from the germline V gene (reference sequence). The CDR3 runs 13 residues.

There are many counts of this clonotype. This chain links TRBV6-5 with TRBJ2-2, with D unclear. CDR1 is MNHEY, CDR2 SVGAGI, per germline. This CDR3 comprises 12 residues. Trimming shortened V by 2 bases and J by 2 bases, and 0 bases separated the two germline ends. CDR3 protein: CASSYNTGELFF. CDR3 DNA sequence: TGTGCCAGCAGTTACAACACCGGGGAGCTGTTTTTT.

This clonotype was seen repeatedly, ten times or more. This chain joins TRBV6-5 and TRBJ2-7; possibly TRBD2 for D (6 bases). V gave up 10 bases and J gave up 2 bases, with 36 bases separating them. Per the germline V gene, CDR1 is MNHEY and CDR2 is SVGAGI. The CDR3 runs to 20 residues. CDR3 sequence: CATRPWGVLIFFYPPYEQYF. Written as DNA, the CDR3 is TGTGCCACTCGGCCATGGGGGGTACTAATCTTTTTTTACCCACCCTACGAGCAGTACTTC.

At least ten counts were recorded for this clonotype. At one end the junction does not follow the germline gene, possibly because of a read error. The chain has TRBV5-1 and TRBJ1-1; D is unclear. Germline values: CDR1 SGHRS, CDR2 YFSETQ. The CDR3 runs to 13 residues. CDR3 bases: TGCGCCAGCAGCTTCAGGTTGAACGCTGAAGCTTTCTTT. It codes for CASSFRLNAEAFF.

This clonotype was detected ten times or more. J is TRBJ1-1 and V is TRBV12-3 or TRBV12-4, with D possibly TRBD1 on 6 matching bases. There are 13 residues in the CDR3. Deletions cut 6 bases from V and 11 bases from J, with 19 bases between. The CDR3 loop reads CASSAGTLREAFF. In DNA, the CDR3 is TGTGCCAGCAGCGCGGGGACACTAAGGGAGGCTTTCTTT.

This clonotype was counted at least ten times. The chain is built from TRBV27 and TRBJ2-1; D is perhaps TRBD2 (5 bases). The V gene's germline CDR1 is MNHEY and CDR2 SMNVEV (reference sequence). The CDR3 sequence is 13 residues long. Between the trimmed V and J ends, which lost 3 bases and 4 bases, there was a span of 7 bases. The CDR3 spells CASSFPGYNEQFF. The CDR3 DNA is TGTGCCAGCAGTTTTCCGGGGTACAATGAGCAGTTCTTC.